These 23 T cell receptor beta chains were sequenced from one sample in a study of PD-1 blockade in classical Hodgkin lymphoma. There was relapse after autologous stem cell transplantation in every patient, and there was variation in brentuximab vedotin exposure. Measured with immunoSEQ multiplex PCR; TCRdb has only the in-frame clones, and not every one. Of about 94,000 clones listed, nearly 90% were seen once; the top ten hold approximately 11%. The sample consisted of peripheral blood mononuclear cells (PBMCs), taken before the second cycle of nivolumab. The receptors derive from a human donor with classical Hodgkin lymphoma.

This clone has only one observation. This chain joins TRBV2 and TRBJ2-5; 11 bases map to TRBD2. Germline trimming cut 3 bases from V and 3 bases from J; bases unmatched to any gene: 3. The CDR3 runs 15 residues. Germline CDR1 reads SNHLY; CDR2 reads FYNNEI. The CDR3 DNA follows: TGTGCCAGCAGTGATCGTAGCGGGGGGGAAGAGACCCAGTACTTC. Amino acid sequence: CASSDRSGGEETQYF.

The chain links TRBV4-1 to TRBJ1-3, with D possibly TRBD1 on 5 matching bases. CDR1 is MGHRA, CDR2 YSYEKL, per germline. V was pared by 4 bases and J by 0 bases, with 13 bases between. CDR3 length: 16 residues. CDR3 amino acids: CASSRQGGGSGNTIYF. CDR3 sequence (DNA): TGCGCCAGCAGCCGTCAGGGTGGCGGCTCTGGAAACACCATATATTTT.

The V gene is TRBV10-3, the J gene TRBJ2-5; D not certain. Germline V gene data show CDR1 as ENHRY and CDR2 as SYGVKD. The CDR3 has 15 residues. The germline V and J ends were trimmed by 0 bases and 1 base, with 9 bases remaining between them. CDR3 DNA: TGTGCCATCAGTGAGTCATCGGGCGGCCAAGAGACCCAGTACTTC. Protein sequence: CAISESSGGQETQYF.

This clone was counted once. At the DNA level, this CDR3 is encoded by other sequences in the same sample as well. V usage is TRBV6-5 and J usage is TRBJ2-7; 7 bases align to TRBD1. CDR3 size: 13 residues. Germline V gene data show CDR1 as MNHEY and CDR2 as SVGAGI. Trimming at V came to 6 bases and at J to 2 bases, leaving 4 bases not matched to a gene. CDR3 region: CASSRDRTYEQYF. The CDR3 DNA is TGTGCCAGCAGCCGGGACAGAACCTACGAGCAGTACTTC.

The gene calls are TRBV7-6 and TRBJ2-2; 9 bases are a match to TRBD2. Germline CDR1 and CDR2: SGHVS and FNYEAQ. V shed 5 bases, J shed 2 bases, and the junction held 12 bases outside the gene matches. The length of the CDR3 is 18 residues. The CDR3, as DNA: TGTGCCAGCAGCCAATCATTTAGCGGGGGCCTAAACACCGGGGAGCTGTTTTTT. Its protein product is CASSQSFSGGLNTGELFF. Variable domain in full (rest from reference TRBV7-6 and TRBJ2-2): GAGVSQSPRYKVTKRGQDVALRCDPISGHVSLYWYRQALGQGPEFLTYFNYEAQQDKSGLPNDRFSAERPEGSISTLTIQRTEQRDSAMYRCASSQSFSGGLNTGELFFGEGSRLTVL.

This chain connects TRBV19 to TRBJ2-7; 14 bases line up with TRBD2. The CDR3 runs to 15 residues. V lost 4 bases and J lost 6; bases outside the gene matches: 5. CDR1 is LNHDA and CDR2 is SQIVND in the germline V gene (reference sequence). CDR3 coding DNA: TGTGCCAGTAGTACGACTAGCGGGAGGGCCGGCGAGCAGTACTTC. It yields the protein CASSTTSGRAGEQYF. The variable domain in full, with the rest retrieved from reference TRBV19 and TRBJ2-7, is DGGITQSPKYLFRKEGQNVTLSCEQNLNHDAMYWYRQDPGQGLRLIYYSQIVNDFQKGDIAEGYSVSREKKESFPLTVTSAQKNPTAFYLCASSTTSGRAGEQYFGPGTRLTVT.

This clone showed up just a few times. This chain connects TRBV10-1 to TRBJ1-5; D not certain. This CDR3 region has 12 residues. Germline CDR1 reads WNHNN; CDR2 reads SYGVQD (reference sequence). V lost 3 bases and J lost 6, with 6 bases in between. The CDR3 reads CASSDPIQPQHF. CDR3 coding DNA: TGCGCCAGCAGTGACCCGATTCAGCCCCAGCATTTT.

The gene calls are TRBV19 and TRBJ2-1; 9 positions agree with TRBD2. This CDR3 has 16 amino acids. J was trimmed by 2 bases and V by 4 bases; bases with no gene match: 6. The V gene's germline CDR1 is LNHDA and CDR2 SQIVND (reference sequence). CDR3 DNA sequence: TGTGCCAGTAGTAGCGGACTAGCGACCACCTACAATGAGCAGTTCTTC. This encodes CASSSGLATTYNEQFF.

The chain carries TRBV5-4 and TRBJ2-1, with 11 positions matching TRBD2. This CDR3 spans 15 amino acids. With V trimmed by 1 base and J by 4 bases, 1 base remained unmatched. Germline CDR1 SGHNT, CDR2 YYREEE (reference sequence). This chain's CDR3 is CASSLTSGGYNEQFF. The CDR3 nucleotides read TGTGCCAGCAGCTTGACTAGCGGGGGATACAATGAGCAGTTCTTC.

The chain is built from TRBV14 and TRBJ2-1; 7 nucleotides match TRBD1. Germline V gene lookup returns CDR1 SGHDN and CDR2 FVKESK. CDR3 size: 13 residues. V lost 4 bases, J lost 6 bases, and 3 bases stayed unmatched. The CDR3 DNA follows: TGTGCCAGCAGCCTCACAGGGGCCAATGAGCAGTTCTTC. It codes for CASSLTGANEQFF.

This clone has only one observation. The chain combines TRBV27 with TRBJ2-7; 7 bases fit TRBD1. Germline-derived CDR1 and CDR2 are MNHEY and SMNVEV (reference sequence). V lost 5 bases, J lost 1 base, and 14 bases stayed unmatched. The CDR3 runs 17 residues. The CDR3 reads CASSPSSGTAKSYEQYF. The DNA of the CDR3 is TGTGCCAGCAGTCCATCTTCAGGGACAGCCAAATCCTACGAGCAGTACTTC.

The CDR3 nucleotides are TGTGCCAGCAGCTTTACAGACTATGGCTACACCTTC. Encoded protein: CASSFTDYGYTF. The V gene is TRBV7-8, the J gene TRBJ1-2, with unresolved D. The CDR3 is 12 amino acids. Germline V CDR1 and CDR2: SGHVS, FQNEAQ. V lost 3 bases and J 3 bases, leaving 5 bases between the germline ends.

V is TRBV6-1 and J is TRBJ1-2; D uncertain. The germline V gene encodes CDR1 MNHNS and CDR2 SASEGT. The CDR3 extends over 14 amino acids. Trimming shortened V by 2 bases and J by 8 bases, and 15 bases separated the two germline ends. The CDR3 DNA reads as TGTGCCAGCAGTGAAAAAGGCAGGCCGGAAGGCTACACCTTC. Protein: CASSEKGRPEGYTF.

V is TRBV4-1 and J is TRBJ2-2, with D unresolved. V was trimmed by 1 base and J by 7 bases, leaving 7 bases between them. The germline gives CDR1 MGHRA, CDR2 YSYEKL. The CDR3 spans 13 residues. The CDR3 nucleotides are TGCGCCAGCAGCCAAGTTATCCGCGGGGAGCTGTTTTTT. This encodes CASSQVIRGELFF.

The chain carries TRBV19 and TRBJ2-1; 9 nucleotides agree with TRBD2. This CDR3 comprises 14 residues. The germline CDR1 and CDR2 sequences are LNHDA and SQIVND (reference sequence). V was clipped by 8 bases and J by 1 base; unmatched bases: 3. The CDR3 DNA follows: TGTGCCAGTCAAAGCGGGGGGTCCTACAATGAGCAGTTCTTC. Translated, it gives CASQSGGSYNEQFF.

The V call is TRBV6-1, the J call TRBJ1-2; perhaps TRBD1 as D (5 bases). CDR1 is MNHNS, CDR2 SASEGT, per germline. Trimming left V 1 base short and J 3 bases short, with 12 bases between. The CDR3 loop spans 15 amino acids. The CDR3 region has the DNA TGTGCCAGCAGTGAAGAGCAAGGGGTCGACTATGGCTACACCTTC. Translation: CASSEEQGVDYGYTF.

The chain uses TRBV28 and TRBJ2-5; 7 positions match TRBD2. The trim removed 7 bases at V and 5 bases at J, leaving 10 bases unmatched. The CDR3 contains 14 residues. The germline V gene has CDR1 MDHEN and CDR2 SYDVKM. CDR3 region: CASIPGREWETQYF. The CDR3 region has the DNA TGTGCCAGCATCCCCGGGCGGGAGTGGGAGACCCAGTACTTC.

The chain carries TRBV7-9 and TRBJ2-6; the D gene is possibly TRBD2 (6 bases). Germline V CDR1 and CDR2: SEHNR, FQNEAQ (reference sequence). V was cut by 6 bases and J by 0 bases, with 15 bases left in between. CDR3 length: 17 amino acids. The chain's CDR3 is CASRSGSRNSGANVLTF. The DNA for the CDR3 is TGTGCCAGCAGGTCCGGGAGCCGGAACTCTGGGGCCAACGTCCTGACTTTC.

This sequence joins TRBV28 and TRBJ2-7; 7 nucleotides match TRBD2. CDR1 and CDR2 from the germline V gene are MDHEN and SYDVKM. V was pared by 5 bases and J by 3 bases, with 7 bases of the junction left unmatched. CDR3 size: 14 residues. The CDR3 sequence is CASSLGLAVYEQYF. In nucleotides, the CDR3 is TGTGCCAGCAGTCTAGGGCTAGCGGTCTACGAGCAGTACTTC.

The chain recombines TRBV30 with TRBJ2-1; 7 positions agree with TRBD2. V was pared by 3 bases and J by 0 bases, with 2 bases of the junction left unmatched. The CDR3 totals 14 residues. The V gene's germline CDR1 is GTSNPN and CDR2 SVGIG (reference sequence). CDR3 protein: CAWRAGSSYNEQFF. The CDR3, as DNA: TGTGCCTGGAGAGCGGGAAGCTCCTACAATGAGCAGTTCTTC.

The rearrangement links TRBV12-5 to TRBJ2-1; D is uncertain. The germline CDR1 and CDR2 sequences are LGHNT and FRNRAP. The CDR3 has 13 amino acids. V shed 5 bases and J shed 7 bases, with 12 bases lying between them. CDR3 nucleotide sequence: TGTGCTAGTGGTGCCTTCCCTGTAAATGAGCAGTTCTTC. Residues: CASGAFPVNEQFF.

V usage is TRBV4-1 and J usage is TRBJ1-4; 10 bases agree with TRBD1. The V gene's germline CDR1 is MGHRA and CDR2 YSYEKL. Trimming cost V 0 bases and J 10 bases; bases outside gene matches: 17. This CDR3 spans 19 amino acids. The CDR3 DNA is TGCGCCAGCAGCCAAGAAGTTTCGGGGACAGGGGTCTTTATGGGAAAACTGTTTTTT. Its translation: CASSQEVSGTGVFMGKLFF.

The gene calls are TRBV19 and TRBJ2-3; D unresolved. Deletions cut 3 bases from V and 7 bases from J, with 11 bases between. The CDR3 loop spans 13 amino acids. Germline CDR1 LNHDA, CDR2 SQIVND (reference sequence). The CDR3 DNA reads TGTGCCAGTAGTATTTCCTTCACCAATACGCAGTATTTT. Translation: CASSISFTNTQYF.